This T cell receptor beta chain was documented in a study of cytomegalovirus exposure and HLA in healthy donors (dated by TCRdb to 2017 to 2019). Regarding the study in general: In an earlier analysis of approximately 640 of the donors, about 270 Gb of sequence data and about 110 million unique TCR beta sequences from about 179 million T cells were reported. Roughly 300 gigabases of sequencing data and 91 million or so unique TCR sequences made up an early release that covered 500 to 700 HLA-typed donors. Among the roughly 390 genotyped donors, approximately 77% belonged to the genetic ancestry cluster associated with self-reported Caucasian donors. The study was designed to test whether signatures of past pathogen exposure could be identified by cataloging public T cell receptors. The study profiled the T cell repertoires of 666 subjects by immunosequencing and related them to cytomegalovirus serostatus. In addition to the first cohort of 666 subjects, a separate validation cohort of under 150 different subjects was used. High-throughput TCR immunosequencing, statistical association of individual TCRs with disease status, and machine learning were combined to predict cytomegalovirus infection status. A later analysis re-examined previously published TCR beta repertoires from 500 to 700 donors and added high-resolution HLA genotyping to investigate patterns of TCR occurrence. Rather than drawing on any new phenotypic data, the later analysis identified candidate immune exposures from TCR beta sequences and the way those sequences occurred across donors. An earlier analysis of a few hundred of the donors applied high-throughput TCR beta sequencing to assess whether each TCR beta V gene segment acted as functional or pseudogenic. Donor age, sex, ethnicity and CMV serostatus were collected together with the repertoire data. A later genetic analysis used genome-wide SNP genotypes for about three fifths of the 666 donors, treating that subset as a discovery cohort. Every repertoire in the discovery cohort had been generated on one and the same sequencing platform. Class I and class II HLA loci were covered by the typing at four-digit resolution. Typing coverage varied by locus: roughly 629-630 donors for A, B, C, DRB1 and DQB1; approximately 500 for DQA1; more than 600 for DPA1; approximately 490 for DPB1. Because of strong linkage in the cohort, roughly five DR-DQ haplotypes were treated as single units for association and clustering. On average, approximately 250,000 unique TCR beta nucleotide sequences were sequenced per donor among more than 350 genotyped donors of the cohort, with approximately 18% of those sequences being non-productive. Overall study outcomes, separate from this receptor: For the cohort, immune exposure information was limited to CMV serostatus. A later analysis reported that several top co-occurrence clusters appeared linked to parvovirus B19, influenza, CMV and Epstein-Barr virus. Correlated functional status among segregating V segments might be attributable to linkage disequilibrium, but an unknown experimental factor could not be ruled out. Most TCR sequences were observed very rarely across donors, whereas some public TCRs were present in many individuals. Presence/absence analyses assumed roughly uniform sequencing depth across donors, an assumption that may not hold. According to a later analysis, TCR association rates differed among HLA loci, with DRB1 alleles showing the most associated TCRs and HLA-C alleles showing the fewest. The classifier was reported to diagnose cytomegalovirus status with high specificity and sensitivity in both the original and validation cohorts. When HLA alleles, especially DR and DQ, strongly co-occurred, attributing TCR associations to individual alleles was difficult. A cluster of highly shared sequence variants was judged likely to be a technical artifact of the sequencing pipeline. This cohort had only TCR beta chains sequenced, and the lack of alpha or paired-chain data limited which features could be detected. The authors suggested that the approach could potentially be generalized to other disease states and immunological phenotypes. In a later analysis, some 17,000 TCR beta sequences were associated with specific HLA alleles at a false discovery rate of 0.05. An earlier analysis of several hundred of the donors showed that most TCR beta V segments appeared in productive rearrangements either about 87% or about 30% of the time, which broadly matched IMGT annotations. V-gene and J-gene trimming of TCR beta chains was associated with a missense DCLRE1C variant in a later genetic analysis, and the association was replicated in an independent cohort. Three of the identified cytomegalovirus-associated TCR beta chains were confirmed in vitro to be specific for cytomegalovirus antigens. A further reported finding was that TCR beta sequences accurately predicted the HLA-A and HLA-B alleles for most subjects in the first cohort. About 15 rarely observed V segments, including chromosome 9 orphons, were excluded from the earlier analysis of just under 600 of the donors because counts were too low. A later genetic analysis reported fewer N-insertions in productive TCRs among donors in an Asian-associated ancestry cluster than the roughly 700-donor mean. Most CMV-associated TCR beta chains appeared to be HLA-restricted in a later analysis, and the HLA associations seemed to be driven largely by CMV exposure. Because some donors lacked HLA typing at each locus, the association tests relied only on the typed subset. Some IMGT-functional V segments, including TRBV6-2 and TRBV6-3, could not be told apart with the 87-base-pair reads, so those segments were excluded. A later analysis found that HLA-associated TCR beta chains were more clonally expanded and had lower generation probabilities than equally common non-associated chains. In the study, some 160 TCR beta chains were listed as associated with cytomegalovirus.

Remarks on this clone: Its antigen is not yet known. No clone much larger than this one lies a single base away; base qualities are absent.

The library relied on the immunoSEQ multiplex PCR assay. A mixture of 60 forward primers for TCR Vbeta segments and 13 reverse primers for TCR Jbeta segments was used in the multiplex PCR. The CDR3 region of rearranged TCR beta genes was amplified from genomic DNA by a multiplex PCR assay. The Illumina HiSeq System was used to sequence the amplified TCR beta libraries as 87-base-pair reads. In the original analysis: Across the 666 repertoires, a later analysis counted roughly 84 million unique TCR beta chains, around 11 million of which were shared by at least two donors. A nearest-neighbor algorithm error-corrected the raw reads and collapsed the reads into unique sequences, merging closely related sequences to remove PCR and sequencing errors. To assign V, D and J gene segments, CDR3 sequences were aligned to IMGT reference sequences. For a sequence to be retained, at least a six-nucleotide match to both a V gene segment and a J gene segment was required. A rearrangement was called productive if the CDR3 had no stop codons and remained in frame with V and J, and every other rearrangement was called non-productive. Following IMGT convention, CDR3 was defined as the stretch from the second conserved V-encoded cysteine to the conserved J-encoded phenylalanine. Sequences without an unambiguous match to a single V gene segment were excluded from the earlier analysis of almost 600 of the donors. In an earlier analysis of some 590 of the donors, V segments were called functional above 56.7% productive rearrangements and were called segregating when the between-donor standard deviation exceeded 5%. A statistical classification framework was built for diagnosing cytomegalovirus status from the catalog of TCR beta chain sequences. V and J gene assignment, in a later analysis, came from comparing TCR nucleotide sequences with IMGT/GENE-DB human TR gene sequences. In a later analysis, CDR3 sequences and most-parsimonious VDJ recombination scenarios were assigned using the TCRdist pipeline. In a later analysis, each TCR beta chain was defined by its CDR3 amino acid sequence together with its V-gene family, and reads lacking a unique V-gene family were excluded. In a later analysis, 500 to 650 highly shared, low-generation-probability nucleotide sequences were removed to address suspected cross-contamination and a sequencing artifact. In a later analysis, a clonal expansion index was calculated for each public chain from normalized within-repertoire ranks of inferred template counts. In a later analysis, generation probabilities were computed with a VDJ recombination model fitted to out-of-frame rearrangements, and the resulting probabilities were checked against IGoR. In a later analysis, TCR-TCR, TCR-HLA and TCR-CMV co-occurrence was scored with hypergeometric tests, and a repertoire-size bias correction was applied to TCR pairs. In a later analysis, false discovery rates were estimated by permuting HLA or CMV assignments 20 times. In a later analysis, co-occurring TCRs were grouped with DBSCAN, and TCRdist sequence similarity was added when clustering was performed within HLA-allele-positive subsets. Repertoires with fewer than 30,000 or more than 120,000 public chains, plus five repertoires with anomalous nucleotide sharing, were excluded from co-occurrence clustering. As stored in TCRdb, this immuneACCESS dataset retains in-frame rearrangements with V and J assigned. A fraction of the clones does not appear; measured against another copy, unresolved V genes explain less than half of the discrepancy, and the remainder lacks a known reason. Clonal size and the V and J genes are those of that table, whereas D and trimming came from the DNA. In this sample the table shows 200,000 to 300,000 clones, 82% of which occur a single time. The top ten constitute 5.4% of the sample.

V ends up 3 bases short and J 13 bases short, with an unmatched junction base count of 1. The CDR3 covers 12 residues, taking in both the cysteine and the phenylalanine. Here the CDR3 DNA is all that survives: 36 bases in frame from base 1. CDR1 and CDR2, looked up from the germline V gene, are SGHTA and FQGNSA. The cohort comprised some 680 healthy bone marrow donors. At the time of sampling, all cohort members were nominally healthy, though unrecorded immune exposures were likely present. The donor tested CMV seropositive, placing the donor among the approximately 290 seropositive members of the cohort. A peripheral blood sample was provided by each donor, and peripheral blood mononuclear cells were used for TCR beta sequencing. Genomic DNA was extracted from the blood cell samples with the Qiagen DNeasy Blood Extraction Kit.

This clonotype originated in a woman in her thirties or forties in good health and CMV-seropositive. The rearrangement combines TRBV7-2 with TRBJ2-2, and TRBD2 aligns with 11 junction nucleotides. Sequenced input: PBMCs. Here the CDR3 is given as CASSFSGRGLFF. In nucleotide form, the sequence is TGTGCCAGCAGCTTTAGCGGGAGGGGGCTGTTTTTT.